The sequence of this T cell receptor beta chain was determined in a study of T cell repertoires in cytomegalovirus infection. General study points: The cumulative frequency of public TCR beta families identified carriers of CMV plus the relevant HLA.

From the reads, TCRdb called clonotypes with MiXCR, one entry per CDR3 protein. In the table there are around 430,000 distinct CDR3 sequences, 42% of which are singletons. Points on this clonotype: What it binds is not known.

V was shortened by 1 base and J by 7 bases, with 16 bases between the two germline ends. There are 16 residues in the CDR3. The V call is TRBV12-3 or TRBV12-4, the J call TRBJ2-2, with D hard to call. This TCR was recovered from a human donor in good health (CMV status not recorded). Some clones in this sample may be carry-over from other donors' samples. The sample in question was cultured PBMCs, obtained from culture after CMV antigen stimulation. CDR3 loop: CASSLGTIMLFGELFF. In DNA, the CDR3 is TGTGCCAGCAGTTTAGGCACGATCATGTTATTCGGGGAGCTGTTTTTT.